These 27 T cell receptor beta chains came from one sample sequenced in a study of shared clonotypes between healthy human individuals. Naive-designated CD8 cells lacked CD45RO, were positively enriched for CCR7, and omitted terminally differentiated effector memory CD45RA+ cells. Sequencing was performed with immunoSEQ multiplex PCR; in TCRdb, only in-frame clones are kept and a portion is missing. The sample holds roughly 850,000 clones, about 96% seen once. The source material was naive CD8+ T cells sorted from blood. These receptors were collected from a man aged 25-40 years in good health.

The genes are TRBV28 and TRBJ2-7, with 8 bases matching TRBD2. There are 15 residues in the CDR3. V lost 2 bases and J lost 5; bases outside the gene matches: 8. Per the germline V gene, CDR1 is MDHEN and CDR2 is SYDVKM. The CDR3: CASSLSPGLVNEQYF. CDR3 bases: TGTGCCAGCAGTTTAAGCCCGGGACTAGTCAACGAGCAGTACTTC.

This chain links TRBV2 with TRBJ1-1; D uncertain. The CDR3 totals 13 residues. The germline V gene has CDR1 SNHLY and CDR2 FYNNEI. Trimming removed 4 bases at V and 4 bases at J, with 10 bases between. In nucleotides, the CDR3 is TGTGCCAGCAGTGCGGGCAGGCCCACTGAAGCTTTCTTT. Its protein is CASSAGRPTEAFF.

This chain links TRBV7-9 with TRBJ2-5; no clear D gene. The CDR3 spans 15 residues. Germline-derived CDR1 and CDR2 are SEHNR and FQNEAQ (reference sequence). The germline V and J ends were trimmed by 1 base and 1 base, with 10 bases remaining between them. Here the CDR3 reads CASSLVTTFQETQYF. DNA for the CDR3: TGTGCCAGCAGCTTAGTAACAACATTCCAAGAGACCCAGTACTTC.

V is TRBV27 and J is TRBJ2-7; D might be TRBD2 (5 bases). CDR3 length: 12 residues. Germline V gives CDR1 MNHEY, CDR2 SMNVEV (reference sequence). Trimming pared 8 bases from V and 5 bases from J, leaving 13 bases between. The CDR3 protein is CASGLIGDEQYF. The CDR3 DNA follows: TGTGCCAGCGGCCTGATCGGGGACGAGCAGTACTTC.

Turning to this clone: This sample includes further DNA sequences coding for the same CDR3. This chain joins TRBV7-9 and TRBJ2-3; D is perhaps TRBD2 (5 bases). Germline lookup yields CDR1 SEHNR and CDR2 FQNEAQ (reference sequence). V gave up 2 bases and J gave up 0 bases, with 6 bases separating them. The length of the CDR3 is 14 residues. The CDR3 DNA reads as TGTGCCAGCAGCTTATCTAGCAGCACAGATACGCAGTATTTT. Translation: CASSLSSSTDTQYF.

V gene TRBV7-9 combines with J gene TRBJ1-2, with D uncertain. CDR3 size: 15 residues. The V gene's germline CDR1 is SEHNR and CDR2 FQNEAQ (reference sequence). Trimming pared 5 bases from V and 5 bases from J, leaving 18 bases between. DNA of the CDR3: TGTGCCAGCAGCCCCCCTAGCCTAACGGGTTATGGCTACACCTTC. The encoded protein is CASSPPSLTGYGYTF.

V usage is TRBV5-1 and J usage is TRBJ1-4; D call uncertain. Germline V gives CDR1 SGHRS, CDR2 YFSETQ. The CDR3 is made up of 10 amino acids. Trimming removed 8 bases from V and 11 bases from J, with 10 bases in between. The CDR3 nucleotides are TGCGCCAGAGGGTCGGGGAAACTGTTTTTT. Its protein product is CARGSGKLFF.

The chain combines TRBV5-4 with TRBJ2-1, with D maybe TRBD2 (6 bases). Germline V gene lookup returns CDR1 SGHNT and CDR2 YYREEE (reference sequence). Trimming shortened V by 4 bases and J by 3 bases, and 14 bases separated the two germline ends. The CDR3 loop spans 15 amino acids. CDR3 sequence: CASSHLGLNYNEQFF. CDR3 DNA sequence: TGTGCCAGCAGCCATTTGGGACTTAACTACAATGAGCAGTTCTTC.

The V call is TRBV6-1, the J call TRBJ2-7; 11 bases fit TRBD2. Trimming took 4 bases from V and 0 from J; bases not matched to a gene: 2. Germline CDR1 is MNHNS and CDR2 is SASEGT. The CDR3 consists of 15 residues. CDR3 in DNA: TGTGCCAGCAGTGTGGGACTAGCGGCCTCCTACGAGCAGTACTTC. It codes for CASSVGLAASYEQYF.

The CDR3 spells CASSLGSGLGRRYEQYF. The CDR3 bases are TGTGCCAGCAGCTTGGGGTCGGGACTAGGACGTCGCTACGAGCAGTACTTC. This sequence joins TRBV7-2 and TRBJ2-7, with 8 bases fitting TRBD2. V shed 3 bases, J shed 3 bases, and the junction held 13 bases outside the gene matches. Per the germline V gene, CDR1 is SGHTA and CDR2 is FQGNSA. The CDR3 contains 17 residues.

As DNA, the CDR3 is TGCAGCGTTGTTCACGGGACTAGCGGGAGATCAGATACGCAGTATTTT. Protein sequence: CSVVHGTSGRSDTQYF. The chain uses TRBV29-1 and TRBJ2-3; 14 nucleotides align to TRBD2. The junction had 7 bases not matched to a gene; V was cut back by 4 bases and J by 4 bases. CDR3 length: 16 residues. CDR1 is SQVTM, CDR2 ANQGSEA, per germline.

The rearrangement uses TRBV9 and TRBJ1-4; a possible D gene is TRBD1 (5 bases). The CDR3 length is 15 residues. Germline CDR1 is SGDLS and CDR2 is YYNGEE. The ends were cut back, 4 bases at V and 7 bases at J, with 17 bases in the middle. This CDR3 is CASSPPGRQGEKLFF. The DNA of the CDR3 is TGTGCCAGCAGCCCCCCGGGTCGGCAGGGTGAAAAACTGTTTTTT.

The chain carries TRBV4-3 and TRBJ2-7, with 7 bases lining up with TRBD2. The CDR3 consists of 14 residues. The J segment lost 3 bases and the V segment lost 3 bases, leaving 5 bases of the junction unmatched. Germline CDR1 LGHNA, CDR2 YSLEER. Here the CDR3 DNA reads TGCGCCAGCAGCCAGGGACTATCCAGCTACGAGCAGTACTTC. This sequence encodes CASSQGLSSYEQYF.

The chain joins TRBV7-9 to TRBJ1-3; D is possibly TRBD1 (6 bases). Between the trimmed V and J ends, which lost 0 bases and 4 bases, there was a span of 19 bases. The CDR3 consists of 18 residues. Germline loops: CDR1 SEHNR, CDR2 FQNEAQ (reference sequence). This CDR3 reads CASSLARGGTTAGNTIYF. The CDR3 DNA follows: TGTGCCAGCAGCTTAGCCAGGGGCGGGACCACGGCCGGAAACACCATATATTTT.

The chain is built from TRBV5-6 and TRBJ1-5, with D unresolved. V was shortened by 4 bases and J by 0 bases, with 8 bases between the two germline ends. CDR3 length: 14 amino acids. Germline V gene data show CDR1 as SGHDT and CDR2 as YYEEEE. For the CDR3, the DNA is TGTGCCAGCAGCGGACCGGATAGCAATCAGCCCCAGCATTTT. Protein product: CASSGPDSNQPQHF.

The CDR3 reads CASSQWTGGYEQYF. CDR3 coding DNA: TGTGCCAGCAGCCAATGGACAGGGGGCTACGAGCAGTACTTC. This chain uses TRBV14 with TRBJ2-7; TRBD1 matches 10 bases. V dropped 2 bases and J dropped 3; count of bases not matched to a gene: 1. Germline V gene data show CDR1 as SGHDN and CDR2 as FVKESK. The CDR3 contains 14 residues.

This chain uses TRBV6-6 with TRBJ2-1; a weak D match, TRBD1 (6 bases). The CDR3 runs 16 residues. Trimming removed 0 bases at V and 3 bases at J, with 12 bases between. Germline lookup yields CDR1 MNHNY and CDR2 SVGAGI (reference sequence). Written as DNA, the CDR3 is TGTGCCAGCAGTTACTCGCTGGGGGCCCTCTACAATGAGCAGTTCTTC. Translation gives CASSYSLGALYNEQFF.

This chain joins TRBV5-8 and TRBJ1-1; D not resolved. The V end lost 1 base, the J end lost 1 base, and 5 bases lay between the germline ends. The CDR3 length is 13 residues. Germline values: CDR1 SGHTS, CDR2 YDEGEE. The CDR3, as DNA: TGTGCCAGCAGCTTGTCAGAGAACACTGAAGCTTTCTTT. It is translated as CASSLSENTEAFF.

V is TRBV15 and J is TRBJ2-7; D remains ambiguous. This CDR3 contains 15 residues. V lost 0 bases to trimming and J lost 0 bases, with 9 bases between them. Germline V gene data show CDR1 as LNHNV and CDR2 as YYDKDF (reference sequence). The CDR3 DNA is TGTGCCACCAGCAGAGAAATTGGTCCCTCCTACGAGCAGTACTTC. Amino acid sequence: CATSREIGPSYEQYF.

J is TRBJ2-1 and V is TRBV15; the D gene is possibly TRBD2 (6 bases). CDR3 size: 15 residues. From germline, CDR1 is LNHNV and CDR2 YYDKDF (reference sequence). V lost 9 bases to trimming and J lost 4 bases, with 19 bases between them. This CDR3 reads CATRRGTGPYNEQFF. The CDR3 nucleotides are TGTGCCACACGGCGGGGAACGGGACCGTACAATGAGCAGTTCTTC.

The genes are TRBV11-2 and TRBJ2-1; possible D gene TRBD1, 7 bases. The ends were cut back, 0 bases at V and 6 bases at J, with 18 bases in the middle. Looked up from germline, CDR1 is SGHAT and CDR2 is FQNNGV. The length of the CDR3 is 17 residues. This CDR3 is CASSLEPQGGGFNEQFF. The DNA of the CDR3 is TGTGCCAGCAGCTTAGAACCCCAGGGGGGAGGATTCAATGAGCAGTTCTTC.

The V gene is TRBV28, the J gene TRBJ2-2, with a tentative D call TRBD2 (6 bases). The germline gives CDR1 MDHEN, CDR2 SYDVKM. The CDR3 covers 13 residues. V was clipped by 11 bases and J by 4 bases, with 14 bases between them. This CDR3 reads CAPSAGRTGELFF. The CDR3 bases are TGTGCCCCGTCCGCGGGACGCACCGGGGAGCTGTTTTTT.

Details on this clone: The same CDR3 is also encoded by other DNA sequences in this sample. The V and J genes are TRBV7-9 and TRBJ1-4; no reliable D call. Per the germline V gene, CDR1 is SEHNR and CDR2 is FQNEAQ (reference sequence). This CDR3 comprises 14 residues. V gave up 2 bases and J gave up 5 bases, with 9 bases separating them. CDR3 sequence reads: CASSLTGGNEKLFF. CDR3 coding DNA: TGTGCCAGCAGCTTAACGGGCGGGAATGAAAAACTGTTTTTT.

This sequence joins TRBV29-1 and TRBJ2-3, with D perhaps TRBD2 (6 bases). Germline CDR1 and CDR2: SQVTM and ANQGSEA. The CDR3 extends over 13 amino acids. The V gene lost 6 bases and the J gene lost 5 bases, with 15 bases spanning the gap. CDR3 in amino acids: CSVGTRSGDTQYF. The DNA for the CDR3 is TGCAGCGTGGGAACGCGTAGCGGAGATACGCAGTATTTT.

The sample holds one count of this clone. The chain recombines TRBV5-1 with TRBJ2-2; D remains unclear. Germline assignment: CDR1 SGHRS and CDR2 YFSETQ. Trimming stripped 3 bases from V and 1 base from J, with 7 bases between. CDR3 size: 14 residues. As DNA, the CDR3 is TGCGCCAGCAGCTCACCATTGAACACCGGGGAGCTGTTTTTT. Its protein is CASSSPLNTGELFF.

The rearrangement uses TRBV6-4 and TRBJ2-1; D may be TRBD1 or TRBD2 (5 bases each). The CDR3 loop spans 19 amino acids. The V end lost 5 bases, the J end lost 5 bases, and 28 bases lay between the germline ends. CDR1 and CDR2 from the germline V gene are MRHNA and SNTAGT. CDR3 loop: CASSFSAYPSSGPNNEQFF. CDR3 coding DNA: TGTGCCAGCAGTTTTTCCGCTTACCCCTCATCGGGACCCAACAATGAGCAGTTCTTC.

CDR3 region: CSAPRDTEAFF. CDR3 sequence (DNA): TGCAGTGCTCCAAGGGACACTGAAGCTTTCTTT. The chain is built from TRBV20-1 and TRBJ1-1; D not resolved. From germline, CDR1 is DFQATT and CDR2 SNEGSKA (reference sequence). V lost 5 bases, J lost 3 bases, and 7 bases lay in between. The CDR3 is 11 amino acids.